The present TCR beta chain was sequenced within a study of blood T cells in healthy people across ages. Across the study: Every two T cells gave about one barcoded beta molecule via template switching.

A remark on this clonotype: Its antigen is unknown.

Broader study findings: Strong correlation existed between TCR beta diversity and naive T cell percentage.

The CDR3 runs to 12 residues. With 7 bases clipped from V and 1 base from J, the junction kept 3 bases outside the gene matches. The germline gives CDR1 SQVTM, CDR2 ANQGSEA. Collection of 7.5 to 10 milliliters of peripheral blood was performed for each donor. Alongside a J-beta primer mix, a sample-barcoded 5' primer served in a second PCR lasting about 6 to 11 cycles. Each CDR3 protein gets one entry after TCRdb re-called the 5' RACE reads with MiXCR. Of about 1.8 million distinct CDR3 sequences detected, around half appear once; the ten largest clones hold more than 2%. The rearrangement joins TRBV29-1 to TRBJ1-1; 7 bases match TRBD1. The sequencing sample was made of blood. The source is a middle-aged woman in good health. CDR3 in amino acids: CSAQGTNTEAFF. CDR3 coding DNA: TGCAGCGCACAGGGGACGAACACTGAAGCTTTCTTT.